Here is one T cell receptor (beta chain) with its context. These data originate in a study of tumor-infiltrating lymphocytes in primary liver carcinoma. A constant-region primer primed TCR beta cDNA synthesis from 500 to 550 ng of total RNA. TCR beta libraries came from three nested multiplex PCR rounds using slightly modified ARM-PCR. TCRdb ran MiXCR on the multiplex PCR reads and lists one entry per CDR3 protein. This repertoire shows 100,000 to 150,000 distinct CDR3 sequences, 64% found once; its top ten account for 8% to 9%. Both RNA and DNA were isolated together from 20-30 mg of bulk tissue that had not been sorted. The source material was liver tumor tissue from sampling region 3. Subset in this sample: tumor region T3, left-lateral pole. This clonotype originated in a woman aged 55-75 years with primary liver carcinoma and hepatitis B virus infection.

The CDR3 nucleotides read TGTGCCAGCAGCTTAGCCGGGCTCCTCGAGCAGTTCTTC. It is translated as CASSLAGLLEQFF. J is TRBJ2-1 and V is TRBV7-6, with no clear D. Trimming removed 0 bases at V and 10 bases at J, with 10 bases between. There are 13 residues in the CDR3. The germline V gene has CDR1 SGHVS and CDR2 FNYEAQ.